The clone carrying this TCR beta chain was detected many times. What it recognizes is unknown. This record belongs to a study of T cell clonality in common variable immunodeficiency. Method: immunoSEQ multiplex PCR; TCRdb's copy keeps in-frame clones and lacks some. The repertoire consists of approximately 42,000 clones, none detected only once. Whole-study results and caveats: CVID subjects had higher TCRbeta clonality than healthy controls, most marked in about a third. Links between repertoire features and CVID complications were heterogeneity-limited.

This clonotype was obtained from a person aged 18 to 70 in good health. The sequencing input was peripheral blood mononuclear cells.

CDR3 bases read: TGTGCCAGCAGTCCCTACCGCAGGACAGGGTATGGC. This sequence encodes CASSPYRRTGYG. The whole CDR3 sequence is CASSPYRRTGYGYTF. The chain has TRBV28 and TRBJ1-2; 8 bases fit TRBD1. The CDR3 is cut off 3 residues early in the read; its end comes from the germline J gene. Germline V gene sequence: CDR1 MDHEN, CDR2 SYDVKM. V lost 5 bases, J lost 5 bases, and 10 bases stayed unmatched. This CDR3 region has 15 residues.